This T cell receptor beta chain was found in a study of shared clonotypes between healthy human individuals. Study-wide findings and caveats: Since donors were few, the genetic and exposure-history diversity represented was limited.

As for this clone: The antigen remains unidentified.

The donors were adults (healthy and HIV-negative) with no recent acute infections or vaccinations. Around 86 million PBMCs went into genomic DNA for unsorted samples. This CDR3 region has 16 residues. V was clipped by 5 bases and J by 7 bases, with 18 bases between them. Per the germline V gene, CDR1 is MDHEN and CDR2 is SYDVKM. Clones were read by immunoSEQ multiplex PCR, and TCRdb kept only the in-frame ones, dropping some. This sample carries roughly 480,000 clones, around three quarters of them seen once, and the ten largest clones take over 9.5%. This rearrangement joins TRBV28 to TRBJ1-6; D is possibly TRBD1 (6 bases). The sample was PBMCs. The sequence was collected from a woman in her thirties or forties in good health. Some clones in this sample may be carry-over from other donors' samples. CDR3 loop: CASSPGTRGNNSPLHF. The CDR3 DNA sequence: TGTGCCAGCAGTCCCGGGACACGGGGAAACAATTCACCCCTCCACTTT.